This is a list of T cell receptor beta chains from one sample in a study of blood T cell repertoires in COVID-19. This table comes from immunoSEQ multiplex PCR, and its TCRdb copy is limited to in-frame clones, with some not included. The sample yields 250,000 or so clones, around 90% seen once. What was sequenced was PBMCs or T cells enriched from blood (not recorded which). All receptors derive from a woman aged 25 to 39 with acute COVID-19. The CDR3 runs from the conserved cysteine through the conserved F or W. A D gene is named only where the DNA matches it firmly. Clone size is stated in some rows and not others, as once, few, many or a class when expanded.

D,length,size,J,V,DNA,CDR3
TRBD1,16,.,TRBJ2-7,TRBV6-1,TGTGCCAGCAGTGAAACCGGGACAGGAGATACCTACGAGCAGTACTTC,CASSETGTGDTYEQYF
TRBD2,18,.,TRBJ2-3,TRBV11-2,TGTGCCAGCAGCCTCCAGGAGGTAGCGGGAACTAGCACAGATACGCAGTATTTT,CASSLQEVAGTSTDTQYF
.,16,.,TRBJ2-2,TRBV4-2,TGTGCCAGCAGCCAAGAAGCGAACGCGAACACCGGGGAGCTGTTTTTT,CASSQEANANTGELFF
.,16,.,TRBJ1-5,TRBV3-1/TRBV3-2,TGTGCCAGCAGCCACGGAGGCGGATCTGGCAATCAGCCCCAGCATTTT,CASSHGGGSGNQPQHF
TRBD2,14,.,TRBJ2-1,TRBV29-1,TGCAGCGCCTCGGGACTAGCGGATTACAATGAGCAGTTCTTC,CSASGLADYNEQFF
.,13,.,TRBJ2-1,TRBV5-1,TGCGCCAGCAGCTTGGGGCGGGCCGTCGAGCAGTTCTTC,CASSLGRAVEQFF
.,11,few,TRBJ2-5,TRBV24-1,TGTGCCACCTCGGAGCAAGAGACCCAGTACTTC,CATSEQETQYF
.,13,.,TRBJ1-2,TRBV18,TGTGCCAGCTCACCAAACAGGGACTATGGCTACACCTTC,CASSPNRDYGYTF
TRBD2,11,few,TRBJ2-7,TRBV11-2,TGTGCCAGCACTAGCGGGTACGAGCAGTACTTC,CASTSGYEQYF
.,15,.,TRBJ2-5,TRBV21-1,TGTGCCAGCAGCAAATCTCCGGTCTCTCAAGAGACCCAGTACTTC,CASSKSPVSQETQYF
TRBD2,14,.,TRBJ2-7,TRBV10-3,TGTGCCATCAGTGATGGGAGGGACTGGGACGAGCAGTACTTC,CAISDGRDWDEQYF
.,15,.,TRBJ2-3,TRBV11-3,TGTGCCAGCAGCGGCGGGCCCACTAGCACAGATACGCAGTATTTT,CASSGGPTSTDTQYF
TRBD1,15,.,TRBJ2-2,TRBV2,TGTGCCAGCATTGGAGGACAGGGTAACACCGGGGAGCTGTTTTTT,CASIGGQGNTGELFF
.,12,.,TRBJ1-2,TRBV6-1,TGTGCCAGCAGTGAAGGGGGCCGTGGCTACACCTTC,CASSEGGRGYTF
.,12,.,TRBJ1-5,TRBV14,TGTGCCAGCAGCCAAACAGGTCAGCCCCAGCATTTT,CASSQTGQPQHF